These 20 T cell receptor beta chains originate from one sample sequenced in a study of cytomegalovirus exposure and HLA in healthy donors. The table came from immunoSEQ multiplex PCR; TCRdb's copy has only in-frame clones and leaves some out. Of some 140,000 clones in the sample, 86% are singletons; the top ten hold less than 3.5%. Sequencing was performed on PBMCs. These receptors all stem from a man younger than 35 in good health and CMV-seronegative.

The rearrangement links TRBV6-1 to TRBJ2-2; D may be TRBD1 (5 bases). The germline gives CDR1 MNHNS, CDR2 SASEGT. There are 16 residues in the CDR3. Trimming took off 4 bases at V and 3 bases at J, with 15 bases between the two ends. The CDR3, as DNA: TGTGCCAGCAGTGCAGCTCACCCAGGGTACACCGGGGAGCTGTTTTTT. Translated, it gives CASSAAHPGYTGELFF.

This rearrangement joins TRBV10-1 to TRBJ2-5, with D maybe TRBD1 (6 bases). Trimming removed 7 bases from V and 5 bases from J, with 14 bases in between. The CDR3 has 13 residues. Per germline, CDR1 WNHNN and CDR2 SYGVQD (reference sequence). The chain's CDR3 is CASKGRGRETQYF. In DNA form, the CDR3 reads TGCGCCAGCAAGGGCAGGGGACGTGAGACCCAGTACTTC.

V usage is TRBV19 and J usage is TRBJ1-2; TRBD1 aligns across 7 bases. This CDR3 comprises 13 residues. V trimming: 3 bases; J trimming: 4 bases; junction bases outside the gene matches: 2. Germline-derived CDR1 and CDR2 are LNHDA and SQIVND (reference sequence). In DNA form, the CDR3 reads TGTGCCAGTAGTATGACAGGGTTCTATGGCTACACCTTC. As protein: CASSMTGFYGYTF.

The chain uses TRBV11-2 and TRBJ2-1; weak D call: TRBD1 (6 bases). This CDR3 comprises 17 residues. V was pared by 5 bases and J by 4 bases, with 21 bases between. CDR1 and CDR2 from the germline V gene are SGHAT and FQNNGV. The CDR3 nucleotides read TGTGCCAGCAGCCACGAGACAGGCTCGGGTTCGTACAATGAGCAGTTCTTC. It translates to CASSHETGSGSYNEQFF.

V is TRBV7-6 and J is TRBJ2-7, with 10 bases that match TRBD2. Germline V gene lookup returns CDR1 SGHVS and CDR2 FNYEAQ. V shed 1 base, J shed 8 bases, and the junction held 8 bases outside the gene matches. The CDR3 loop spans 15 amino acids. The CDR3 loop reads CASSLGRAGGTQQYF. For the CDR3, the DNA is TGTGCCAGCAGCTTAGGCCGAGCGGGAGGGACACAGCAGTACTTC.

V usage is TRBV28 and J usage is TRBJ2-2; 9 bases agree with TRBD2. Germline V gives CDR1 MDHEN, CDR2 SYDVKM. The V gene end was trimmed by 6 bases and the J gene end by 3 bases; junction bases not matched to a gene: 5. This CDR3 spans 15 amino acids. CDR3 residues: CASRSGTSHTGELFF. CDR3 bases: TGTGCCAGCAGGTCCGGGACTAGCCACACCGGGGAGCTGTTTTTT. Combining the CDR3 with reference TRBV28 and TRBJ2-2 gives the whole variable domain DVKVTQSSRYLVKRTGEKVFLECVQDMDHENMFWYRQDPGLGLRLIYFSYDVKMKEKGDIPEGYSVSREKKERFSLILESASTNQTSMYLCASRSGTSHTGELFFGEGSRLTVL.

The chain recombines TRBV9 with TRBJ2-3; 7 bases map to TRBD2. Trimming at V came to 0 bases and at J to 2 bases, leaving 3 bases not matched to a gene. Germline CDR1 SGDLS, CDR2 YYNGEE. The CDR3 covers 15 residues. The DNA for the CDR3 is TGTGCCAGCAGCGTAGGGGCGGGAGTCACAGATACGCAGTATTTT. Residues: CASSVGAGVTDTQYF.

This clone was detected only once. CDR3 DNA: TGTGCCAGCAGCCCAGGACTAGCGGGGAGTGGGGTCGGTACGCAGTATTTT. It codes for CASSPGLAGSGVGTQYF. The chain has TRBV7-8 and TRBJ2-3, with TRBD2 matching 12 bases. The germline CDR1 and CDR2 sequences are SGHVS and FQNEAQ. This CDR3 spans 17 amino acids. The J segment lost 8 bases and the V segment lost 5 bases, leaving 14 bases of the junction unmatched. Together with reference TRBV7-8 and TRBJ2-3, the CDR3 gives the full variable domain: GAGVSQSPRYKVAKRGQDVALRCDPISGHVSLFWYQQALGQGPEFLTYFQNEAQLDKSGLPSDRFFAERPEGSVSTLKIQRTQQEDSAVYLCASSPGLAGSGVGTQYFGPGTRLTVL.

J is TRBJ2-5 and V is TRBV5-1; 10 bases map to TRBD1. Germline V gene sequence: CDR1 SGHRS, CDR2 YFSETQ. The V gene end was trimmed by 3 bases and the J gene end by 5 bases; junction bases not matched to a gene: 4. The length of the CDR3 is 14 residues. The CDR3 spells CASSSTGGAETQYF. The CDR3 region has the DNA TGCGCCAGCAGCTCGACAGGGGGCGCGGAGACCCAGTACTTC.

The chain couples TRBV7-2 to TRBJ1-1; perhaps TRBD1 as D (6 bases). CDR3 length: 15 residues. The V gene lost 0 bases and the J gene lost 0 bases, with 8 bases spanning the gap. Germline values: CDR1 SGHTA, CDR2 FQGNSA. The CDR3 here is CASSLARGLNTEAFF. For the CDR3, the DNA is TGTGCCAGCAGCTTAGCGAGGGGGTTGAACACTGAAGCTTTCTTT.

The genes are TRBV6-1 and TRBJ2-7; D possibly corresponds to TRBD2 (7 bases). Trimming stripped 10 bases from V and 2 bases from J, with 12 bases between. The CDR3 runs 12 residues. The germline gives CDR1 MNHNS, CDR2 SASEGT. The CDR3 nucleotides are TGTGCCATACGGGGGGCCCCCTACGAGCAGTACTTC. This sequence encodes CAIRGAPYEQYF.

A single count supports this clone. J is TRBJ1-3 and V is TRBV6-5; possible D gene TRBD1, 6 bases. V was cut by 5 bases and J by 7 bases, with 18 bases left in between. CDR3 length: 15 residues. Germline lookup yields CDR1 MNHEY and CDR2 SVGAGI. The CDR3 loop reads CASSLDRRQGNTIYF. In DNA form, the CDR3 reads TGTGCCAGCAGTCTTGACAGGCGCCAGGGTAACACCATATATTTT.

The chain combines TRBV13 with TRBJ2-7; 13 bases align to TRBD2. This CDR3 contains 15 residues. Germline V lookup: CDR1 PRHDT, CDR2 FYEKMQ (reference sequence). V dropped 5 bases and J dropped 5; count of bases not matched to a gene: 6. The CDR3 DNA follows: TGTGCCAGCAGCCTAACTAGCGGGAGGGCCCACGAGCAGTACTTC. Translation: CASSLTSGRAHEQYF.

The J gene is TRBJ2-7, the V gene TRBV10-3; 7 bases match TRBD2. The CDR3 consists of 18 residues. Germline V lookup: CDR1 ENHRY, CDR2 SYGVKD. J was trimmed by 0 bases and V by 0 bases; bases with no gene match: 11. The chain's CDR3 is CAISESLGGGGRSYEQYF. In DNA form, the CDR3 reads TGTGCCATCAGTGAGTCGTTAGGCGGGGGAGGACGCTCCTACGAGCAGTACTTC.

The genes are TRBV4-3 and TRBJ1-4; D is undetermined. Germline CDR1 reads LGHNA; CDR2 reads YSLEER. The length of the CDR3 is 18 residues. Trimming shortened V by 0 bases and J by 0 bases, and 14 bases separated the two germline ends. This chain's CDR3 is CASSQDLAGIATNEKLFF. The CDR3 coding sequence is TGCGCCAGCAGCCAAGATCTTGCGGGGATTGCAACTAATGAAAAACTGTTTTTT.

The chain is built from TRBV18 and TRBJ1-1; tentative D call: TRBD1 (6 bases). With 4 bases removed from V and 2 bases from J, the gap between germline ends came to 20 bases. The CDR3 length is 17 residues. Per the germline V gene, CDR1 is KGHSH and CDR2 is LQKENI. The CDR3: CASSLSISGRGNTEAFF. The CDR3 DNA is TGTGCCAGCTCACTAAGTATTTCCGGCAGGGGTAACACTGAAGCTTTCTTT.

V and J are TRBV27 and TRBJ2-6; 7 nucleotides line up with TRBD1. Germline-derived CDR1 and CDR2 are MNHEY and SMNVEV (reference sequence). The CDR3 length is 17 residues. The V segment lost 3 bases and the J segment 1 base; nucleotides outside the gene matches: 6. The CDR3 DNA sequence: TGTGCCAGCAGTTTTACAGGGGATAGGTCTGGGGCCAACGTCCTGACTTTC. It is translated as CASSFTGDRSGANVLTF.

The CDR3 is CAWSVRGYLTYNEQFF. The CDR3 DNA is TGTGCCTGGAGTGTTCGGGGTTATCTTACCTACAATGAGCAGTTCTTC. The chain is built from TRBV30 and TRBJ2-1; D might be TRBD2 (5 bases). This CDR3 region has 16 residues. Germline values: CDR1 GTSNPN, CDR2 SVGIG (reference sequence). V lost 0 bases and J 2 bases, leaving 14 bases between the germline ends.

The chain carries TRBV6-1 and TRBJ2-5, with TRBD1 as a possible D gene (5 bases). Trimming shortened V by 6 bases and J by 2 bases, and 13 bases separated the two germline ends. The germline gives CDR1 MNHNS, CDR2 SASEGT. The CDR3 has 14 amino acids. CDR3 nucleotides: TGTGCCAGCAGGGTGGGGCCGCTGCAAGAGACCCAGTACTTC. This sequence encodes CASRVGPLQETQYF.

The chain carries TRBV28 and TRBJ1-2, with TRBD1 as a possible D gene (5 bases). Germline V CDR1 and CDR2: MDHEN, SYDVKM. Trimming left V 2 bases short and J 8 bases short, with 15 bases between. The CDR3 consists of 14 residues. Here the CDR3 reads CASSLDETASGYTF. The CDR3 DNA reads TGTGCCAGCAGTTTAGATGAGACAGCGTCCGGCTACACCTTC.